The 10 T cell receptor beta chains presented below share a single source sample, sequenced in a study of beta chain features in type 1 diabetes. Sequencing targeted expressed TCRB transcripts, as all isolated RNA had been reverse transcribed. The table came from immunoSEQ multiplex PCR; TCRdb's copy has only in-frame clones and leaves some out. There are 390,000 or so clones in the sample; about 15% occur only once, and roughly 0.035% lies in the top ten. The source material was naive CD4+ T cells from blood. The source of these receptors is a man younger than 45 in good health.

This clone was picked up a small number of times. The chain recombines TRBV4-2 with TRBJ1-3; 8 nucleotides match TRBD1. Germline-derived CDR1 and CDR2 are LGHNA and YNFKEQ. The CDR3 runs 17 residues. With 4 bases clipped from V and 3 bases from J, the junction kept 11 bases outside the gene matches. The CDR3 nucleotides are TGTGCCAGCAGCCGACTGGACAGGGTGACGCGTGGAAACACCATATATTTT. This gives the protein CASSRLDRVTRGNTIYF.

The rearrangement uses TRBV6-5 and TRBJ2-3; 9 nucleotides match TRBD2. The CDR3 length is 13 residues. Germline-derived CDR1 and CDR2 are MNHEY and SVGAGI. V dropped 5 bases and J dropped 6; count of bases not matched to a gene: 3. CDR3 sequence: CASSSGRYDTQYF. The DNA for the CDR3 is TGTGCCAGCAGTAGCGGGAGGTACGATACGCAGTATTTT.

This clone was seen only a few times. V usage is TRBV10-3 and J usage is TRBJ2-3, with 9 bases lining up with TRBD2. This CDR3 contains 15 residues. Germline values: CDR1 ENHRY, CDR2 SYGVKD. The V and J ends lost 5 bases and 3 bases, in that order; junction bases with no gene match: 6. CDR3 in amino acids: CAISHSGRTTDTQYF. CDR3 sequence (DNA): TGTGCCATCAGTCATAGCGGGAGAACAACAGATACGCAGTATTTT.

A few counts support this clone. This chain uses TRBV5-1 with TRBJ2-5; TRBD1 agrees at 8 bases. Trimming at V came to 2 bases and at J to 5 bases, leaving 8 bases not matched to a gene. Per the germline V gene, CDR1 is SGHRS and CDR2 is YFSETQ. CDR3 length equals 15 residues. CDR3 DNA sequence: TGCGCCAGCAGCTTTGCCAGGGGGCGTCAGGAGACCCAGTACTTC. The encoded protein is CASSFARGRQETQYF.

The chain joins TRBV9 to TRBJ2-3; 7 nucleotides agree with TRBD1. The CDR3 extends over 17 amino acids. Germline CDR1 reads SGDLS; CDR2 reads YYNGEE. J gave up 1 base and V 0 bases, and 8 bases lay outside the gene matches. In DNA form, the CDR3 reads TGTGCCAGCAGCGTAGGGGGCCAAGGACAGGGCACAGATACGCAGTATTTT. As protein: CASSVGGQGQGTDTQYF.

This chain uses TRBV6-5 with TRBJ1-1; the match to TRBD1 covers 9 bases. Trimming took 2 bases from V and 3 from J; bases not matched to a gene: 7. The CDR3 has 16 amino acids. The germline CDR1 and CDR2 sequences are MNHEY and SVGAGI. CDR3 in DNA: TGTGCCAGCAGTTACCCTACAGGGGGCGGATACACTGAAGCTTTCTTT. Encoded protein: CASSYPTGGGYTEAFF.

This clone was recorded a few times. The J gene is TRBJ2-1, the V gene TRBV29-1; 7 bases agree with TRBD1. This CDR3 has 12 residues. The germline gives CDR1 SQVTM, CDR2 ANQGSEA. V lost 5 bases and J lost 8; bases outside the gene matches: 6. The CDR3 region has the DNA TGCAGCGTTTCAACAGGGGTCGATGAGCAGTTCTTC. Translated: CSVSTGVDEQFF.

This clone was seen a few times. Other DNA variants within this sample encode the same CDR3. The chain employs TRBV5-1 and TRBJ2-5; D perhaps matches TRBD2 (5 bases). V lost 0 bases and J 3 bases, leaving 6 bases between the germline ends. Germline CDR1 and CDR2: SGHRS and YFSETQ. The CDR3 consists of 13 residues. This CDR3 reads CASSLAGKETQYF. CDR3 in DNA: TGCGCCAGCAGCTTGGCGGGGAAAGAGACCCAGTACTTC.

This chain connects TRBV7-9 to TRBJ2-1; the match to TRBD2 covers 9 bases. There are 16 residues in the CDR3. With V trimmed by 5 bases and J by 10 bases, 15 bases remained unmatched. Per the germline V gene, CDR1 is SEHNR and CDR2 is FQNEAQ (reference sequence). The CDR3 nucleotides are TGTGCCAGCAGCCAGGGACTAGCCGCGAATCTAGGGGAGCAGTTCTTC. This gives the protein CASSQGLAANLGEQFF.

The chain joins TRBV30 to TRBJ2-5; D is ambiguous. The CDR3 runs 14 residues. Trimming stripped 0 bases from V and 3 bases from J, with 11 bases between. CDR1 and CDR2 (germline): GTSNPN, SVGIG (reference sequence). The CDR3 DNA is TGTGCCTGGAGTGTCCGACGGAGTAAAGAGACCCAGTACTTC. Residues: CAWSVRRSKETQYF.